A selection of T cell receptor beta chains follows, all from one sample in a study of T cell responses to AZD1222 COVID-19 vaccine. The table came from immunoSEQ multiplex PCR; TCRdb's copy has only in-frame clones and leaves some out. The sample has 99,000 or so clones; 89% are singletons. Source: peripheral blood, taken 28 days after the second AZD1222 dose. The receptors derive from an adult who received the AZD1222 COVID-19 vaccine. Each CDR3 is given with its conserved first and last residue. A D gene is named only where the DNA matches it firmly. Rows give clone size only sometimes, using once, few, many, or a class for an expanded clone.

DNA | CDR3 | size | J | D | V | length
TGTGCCAGCAGCCTAGGACTCTCCGAGGATGAGCAGTTCTTC | CASSLGLSEDEQFF | NA | TRBJ2-1 | NA | TRBV7-3 | 14
TGTGCCAGCTCACCACCCTATCACAGAGGACTAGCGGGACAAGATACGCAGTATTTT | CASSPPYHRGLAGQDTQYF | once | TRBJ2-3 | TRBD2 | TRBV18 | 19
TGTGCCAGCAGCCTTGGGACCCGATACGAGCAGTACTTC | CASSLGTRYEQYF | NA | TRBJ2-7 | NA | TRBV11-3 | 13
TGTGCCAGTAGGACGGGACAGACGAACACTGAAGCTTTCTTT | CASRTGQTNTEAFF | NA | TRBJ1-1 | TRBD1 | TRBV19 | 14
TGTGCCAGCAGCCTACGACAGCTTGATGGCTACACCTTC | CASSLRQLDGYTF | NA | TRBJ1-2 | NA | TRBV3-1/TRBV3-2 | 13
TGTGCCAGCAGCCCATCGGGGACCCCCGGTGAGCAGTACTTC | CASSPSGTPGEQYF | NA | TRBJ2-7 | NA | TRBV7-9 | 14
TGTGCCAGCAGCGTAGGGCTACATAGCTCCTACGAGCAGTACTTC | CASSVGLHSSYEQYF | NA | TRBJ2-7 | NA | TRBV9 | 15
TGTGCCAGCAGCTTGCGGCGGGACCCCGGGGAGCTGTTTTTT | CASSLRRDPGELFF | NA | TRBJ2-2 | NA | TRBV7-2 | 14
TGTGCCATCAGTGAGACAACGGGACTAGCGACCTACGAGCAGTACTTC | CAISETTGLATYEQYF | NA | TRBJ2-7 | TRBD2 | TRBV10-3 | 16
TGCGCCAGCAGCTCCACAATGACTACGGCGAACACCGGGGAGCTGTTTTTT | CASSSTMTTANTGELFF | NA | TRBJ2-2 | NA | TRBV5-1 | 17
TGTGCCAGCAGTTTAGCCGGGACAACTAATGAAAAACTGTTTTTT | CASSLAGTTNEKLFF | NA | TRBJ1-4 | NA | TRBV6-2/TRBV6-3 | 15
TGTGCCAGCTCACCTACTAGTGGACAGGCGACAGGCGGCTACACCTTC | CASSPTSGQATGGYTF | NA | TRBJ1-2 | TRBD1 | TRBV18 | 16
TGTGCCAGCAGCTTATCGGGGACTAGCAGCTCCTACGAGCAGTACTTC | CASSLSGTSSSYEQYF | few | TRBJ2-7 | TRBD2 | TRBV7-9 | 16
TGCGCCAGCAGTCCCCGGGACCTACCTACTGGGGCCAACGTCCTGACTTTC | CASSPRDLPTGANVLTF | NA | TRBJ2-6 | NA | TRBV23-1 | 17
TGTGCCTGGAGTGTATTAGTCACTGAAGCTTTCTTT | CAWSVLVTEAFF | NA | TRBJ1-1 | NA | TRBV30 | 12
TGTGCCAGCAGTGACCATGCGGGGAGGACCACAGATACGCAGTATTTT | CASSDHAGRTTDTQYF | NA | TRBJ2-3 | NA | TRBV25-1 | 16
TGTGCCAGCAGCCGCGGGACAGGGGGGGGCAATGAGCAGTTCTTC | CASSRGTGGGNEQFF | NA | TRBJ2-1 | TRBD1 | TRBV3-1/TRBV3-2 | 15
TGTGCCAGCGGGTTTGGGGCAGATACGCAGTATTTT | CASGFGADTQYF | once | TRBJ2-3 | NA | TRBV7-6 | 12
TGTGCCAGCAGTTACGTAGGCAGCTATACGCAGTATTTT | CASSYVGSYTQYF | NA | TRBJ2-3 | NA | TRBV6-2/TRBV6-3 | 13
TGCGCCAGCAGCCCCGATCGTCTTAGCGGAATAGCCAAAAACATTCAGTACTTC | CASSPDRLSGIAKNIQYF | NA | TRBJ2-4 | NA | TRBV4-3 | 18
TGTGCCAGCTCACCACTGGGAGGCGAGACCTCCTATAATTCACCCCTCCACTTT | CASSPLGGETSYNSPLHF | NA | TRBJ1-6 | NA | TRBV18 | 18
TGTGCCAGCAGCCTCGGGATAGCGGGGACAGATACGCAGTATTTT | CASSLGIAGTDTQYF | NA | TRBJ2-3 | TRBD2 | TRBV3-1/TRBV3-2 | 15
TGTGCCAGCCGGGGTGGGGGGTCCTACGAGCAGTACTTC | CASRGGGSYEQYF | NA | TRBJ2-7 | NA | TRBV28 | 13
TGTGCCAGCAGCCAAGGACAAAGCTCCTACGAGCAGTACTTC | CASSQGQSSYEQYF | NA | TRBJ2-7 | NA | TRBV3-1/TRBV3-2 | 14
TGTGCCACCAGCAGAGATGGGCCCGGTGCGAAGTTCTTC | CATSRDGPGAKFF | NA | TRBJ2-1 | NA | TRBV15 | 13
TGCGCCAGCAGCCAAAGGACCGAGCATTCCACAGATACGCAGTATTTT | CASSQRTEHSTDTQYF | NA | TRBJ2-3 | NA | TRBV4-1 | 16
TGTGCCAGCACCTCAGGGGCCCGCCGACGTAATCAGCCCCAGCATTTT | CASTSGARRRNQPQHF | NA | TRBJ1-5 | NA | TRBV28 | 16
TGCGCCAGCAGTGAGGACGTGACAGAGCCCACCGGGGAGCTGTTTTTT | CASSEDVTEPTGELFF | NA | TRBJ2-2 | NA | TRBV10-2 | 16
TGTGCCAGCAGCTTAAGCGGGGGGGAGAAAGAGCAGTACTTC | CASSLSGGEKEQYF | NA | TRBJ2-7 | TRBD2 | TRBV7-9 | 14
TGTGCCAGCTCACAACAAAGGAGGCGGGGTATGAACACTGAAGCTTTCTTT | CASSQQRRRGMNTEAFF | NA | TRBJ1-1 | NA | TRBV18 | 17
TGTGCCAGCACTGGGCCGGACGGATATAATGAAAAACTGTTTTTT | CASTGPDGYNEKLFF | NA | TRBJ1-4 | NA | TRBV28 | 15
TGTGCCAGCAGGGCCGCGGGACTAGAATACAATGAGCAGTTCTTC | CASRAAGLEYNEQFF | once | TRBJ2-1 | TRBD2 | TRBV7-3 | 15
TGTGCCAGCTCACCAGAGGGAGTCGAGCAGTACTTC | CASSPEGVEQYF | NA | TRBJ2-7 | NA | TRBV18 | 12
TGCGCCAGCAGCTCCTTACCGGGACAGGGATCCACTGAAGCTTTCTTT | CASSSLPGQGSTEAFF | once | TRBJ1-1 | TRBD1 | TRBV5-1 | 16
TGTGCCAGCTCACGAACGGCGATCGAGAACTCTGGAAACACCATATATTTT | CASSRTAIENSGNTIYF | NA | TRBJ1-3 | NA | TRBV18 | 17
TGCAGTGCTAGTCGCGAGACAGGTTACGAGCAGTACTTC | CSASRETGYEQYF | NA | TRBJ2-7 | NA | TRBV20-1 | 13
TGCGCCAGCACGACCCGGGACGGGTTGGAGCAGTACTTC | CASTTRDGLEQYF | NA | TRBJ2-7 | NA | TRBV5-1 | 13